This entry is about one T cell receptor beta chain. Its antigen is still unknown. V lost 8 bases, J lost 2 bases, and 12 bases lay in between. Germline V gives CDR1 KGHSH, CDR2 LQKENI. The CDR3 runs to 13 residues. These data are taken from a study of cytomegalovirus exposure and HLA in healthy donors. Both 60 Vbeta primers and 13 Jbeta primers went into the PCR. Study processing details: Roughly 9.9 million shared chains were among the approximately 80 million unique TCR beta chains that a later analysis counted. The data were produced by immunoSEQ multiplex PCR, yet TCRdb's version contains in-frame clones alone and is incomplete. V, J and clone size are those of that table, while D and trimming were read from the DNA. Of approximately 140,000 clones in the sample, over 70% were seen once. Findings and caveats of the study: The study listed under 200 cytomegalovirus-associated TCR beta chains. Information on immune exposure was restricted to one variable (CMV serostatus).

The chain links TRBV18 to TRBJ2-5; tentative D call: TRBD1 (5 bases). The sequencing sample was made of PBMCs. This clonotype originated in a man between 40 and 49 years old in good health and CMV-seropositive. CDR3 sequence (DNA): TGTGCCAGCCTACTGACAGTACAAGAGACCCAGTACTTC. Its protein product is CASLLTVQETQYF.